The 29 T cell receptor delta chains listed next were all sequenced from one sample in a study of gammadelta T cells in human blood. TCRdb re-processed the RT-PCR reads via CATT. This sample has 1,000 to 1,300 delta-chain clones, with 6.5% found just once. Sequenced material: non-Vgamma9Vdelta2 gamma-delta T cells from infant blood. The receptors here all came from a human donor.

The sample holds a few counts of this clone. A junction end diverges from the germline sequence, so it may reflect a read error. The gene calls are TRDV1 and TRDJ3; D gene unclear. The germline gives CDR1 TSWWSYY, CDR2 QGS. The CDR3 extends over 19 amino acids. The CDR3 reads CALRELYTRFSWDTRQMFF. The CDR3 DNA follows: TGTGCTCTTAGGGAACTGTATACTCGGTTCTCCTGGGACACCCGACAGATGTTTTTC.

Notes on this clone: Possible read error: a much larger clone is one base away. The V call is TRDV1, the J call TRDJ1; 13 nucleotides align to TRDD3. This CDR3 has 19 residues. Germline CDR1 reads TSWWSYY; CDR2 reads QGS. The CDR3 sequence is CALREKVLLGDTYTDKLIF. DNA for the CDR3: TGTGCTCTTAGGGAAAAGGTCCTACTGGGGGATACGTACACCGATAAACTCATCTTT.

This clone is classed as medium-sized. The rearrangement joins TRDV3 to TRDJ1; 10 bases are a match to TRDD3. From germline, CDR1 is TVYSNPD and CDR2 GDNSRS (reference sequence). The CDR3 sequence is 18 residues long. J was trimmed by 0 bases and V by 1 base; bases with no gene match: 14. CDR3 protein: CAFKGAWAGGYYTDKLIF. CDR3 bases: TGTGCCTTTAAAGGGGCCTGGGCTGGGGGATATTACACCGATAAACTCATCTTT. The full variable domain, completed using reference TRDV3 and TRDJ1, is CDKVTQSSPDQTVASGSEVVLLCTYDTVYSNPDLFWYRIRPDYSFQFVFYGDNSRSEGADFTQGRFSVKHILTQKAFHLVISPVRTEDSATYYCAFKGAWAGGYYTDKLIFGKGTRVTVEP.

In regard to this clone: Because the CDR3's place on the DNA is in doubt, the DNA is left out and the CDR3 is given as listed by TCRdb. The chain is built from TRAV29/DV5 and TRDJ1; TRDD3 was called by the table and not checked on the DNA. Germline V lookup: CDR1 NSMFDY, CDR2 ISSIKDK. The CDR3 length is 20 residues, termini included. CDR3 amino acids: CSVLLCSTLPTVLGGGELIF.

A word on this clone: One end of the junction does not line up with germline, which may come from a read error. V is TRDV1 and J is TRDJ1; unclear D gene. Germline values: CDR1 TSWWSYY, CDR2 QGS. The CDR3 covers 19 residues. The DNA of the CDR3 is TGTGCTCTTAGGGAACTAAGTTTTAGGACACCTCTCCGCACCGATAAACTCATCTTT. Translated: CALRELSFRTPLRTDKLIF.

This clone is categorized as large. V is TRDV1 and J is TRDJ1; perhaps TRDD3 as D (7 bases). Trimming took off 1 base at V and 0 bases at J, with 21 bases between the two ends. This CDR3 comprises 19 residues. The V gene's germline CDR1 is TSWWSYY and CDR2 QGS. The CDR3 DNA reads as TGTGCTCTTGGGGAACCTTCCTCGTTGGGGGAAAAGTACACCGATAAACTCATCTTT. It yields the protein CALGEPSSLGEKYTDKLIF.

In its sample, this clone was seen a few times. The TCRdb protein comes from a much larger clone and disagrees with this DNA's translation at residue 8, likely due to a read error; the protein given here is derived from the DNA. This chain connects TRDV1 to TRDJ1; TRDD3 matches at 7 bases. V was pared by 2 bases and J by 0 bases, with 27 bases of the junction left unmatched. CDR3 length: 23 amino acids. Germline CDR1 TSWWSYY, CDR2 QGS. The CDR3 loop reads CALGEWRTSPWGQNHPNTDKLIF. The CDR3 DNA reads as TGTGCTCTTGGGGAATGGAGGACCTCGCCCTGGGGGCAGAACCACCCAAACACCGATAAACTCATCTTT.

Relative to its sample, this clone is large. V is TRDV1 and J is TRDJ1; 9 bases agree with TRDD3. V lost 4 bases, J lost 2 bases, and 8 bases stayed unmatched. Germline V CDR1 and CDR2: TSWWSYY, QGS. There are 16 residues in the CDR3. CDR3 in DNA: TGTGCTCTTGGGGTCTCCACCTGGGGGATGACCGATAAACTCATCTTT. This codes for CALGVSTWGMTDKLIF.

This clone was seen a few times. A far larger clone is only one base removed, so a read error is likely. This sample also contains other DNA sequences that code for the same CDR3. The rearrangement joins TRDV2 to TRDJ1; TRDD3 matches 10 bases. Looked up from germline, CDR1 is GEAIGNYY and CDR2 is EKD. V was pared by 6 bases and J by 0 bases, with 6 bases of the junction left unmatched. CDR3 length equals 15 residues. CDR3 loop: CACPTGGSYTDKLIF. In DNA form, the CDR3 reads TGTGCCTGTCCCACTGGGGGATCGTACACCGATAAACTCATCTTT.

About this clone itself: Since a far larger clone is one base different, this is likely a read error. The chain combines TRDV1 with TRDJ1, with 9 nucleotides matching TRDD2. J lost 0 bases, V lost 4 bases, and 21 bases had no gene match. The CDR3 has 21 residues. Germline V gene data show CDR1 as TSWWSYY and CDR2 as QGS. The DNA for the CDR3 is TGTGCTCTTGGGGGACCTTCCTACCAATCTGGGCCATCCAGGGACACCGATAAACTCATCTTT. It encodes CALGGPSYQSGPSRDTDKLIF.

This clone appeared a few times. Since a much larger clone is just one base distant, this may be a read error. The V gene is TRAV29/DV5, the J gene TRDJ1, with 8 bases lining up with TRDD3. CDR1 and CDR2 from the germline V gene are NSMFDY and ISSIKDK. Losses at the gene ends were 4 bases for V and 2 bases for J; bases not matched to a gene: 13. This CDR3 is 16 amino acids long. This CDR3 is CAAVRWGIPRTDKLIF. In DNA, the CDR3 is TGTGCAGCAGTAAGGTGGGGGATTCCCCGGACCGATAAACTCATCTTT.

This clone was detected a few times. This could be a read error, since a much larger clone is one nucleotide away. The chain employs TRAV38-2/DV8 and TRDJ1; 11 positions agree with TRDD3. The ends lost 7 bases at V and 0 bases at J; junction bases unmatched: 38. The CDR3 is made up of 26 amino acids. Germline V gives CDR1 TSESDYY, CDR2 QEAYKQQN. The chain's CDR3 is CAYSCVDKRWTGAFSTGGYYTDKLIF. CDR3 DNA sequence: TGTGCTTATTCCTGCGTGGATAAGCGATGGACGGGGGCTTTCTCTACTGGGGGATATTACACCGATAAACTCATCTTT.

This clone has a handful of counts. TCRdb assigns this DNA the protein of a much larger clone, which departs from its translation at residue 3; this likely reflects a read error, and the protein shown comes from translating the DNA. The chain is built from TRDV1 and TRDJ1, with D perhaps TRDD3 (5 bases). The germline V gene encodes CDR1 TSWWSYY and CDR2 QGS. This CDR3 has 18 residues. The chain's CDR3 is CAIGEPVGYRVYTDKLIF. The CDR3 DNA sequence: TGTGCTATTGGGGAACCCGTCGGATATCGGGTATACACCGATAAACTCATCTTT.

This clone was recorded a few times. The V call is TRDV1, the J call TRDJ1; TRDD3 aligns across 10 bases. The CDR3 runs to 20 residues. Per germline, CDR1 TSWWSYY and CDR2 QGS. The ends lost 5 bases at V and 0 bases at J; junction bases unmatched: 18. The CDR3 DNA reads as TGTGCTCTTGGGAGGCCCTTCCCCAACTGGGGGATTAGCGACACCGATAAACTCATCTTT. Amino acid sequence: CALGRPFPNWGISDTDKLIF.

On this clone: This may be a read error: a much more frequent sequence differs by one nucleotide. The V and J genes are TRAV29/DV5 and TRDJ1, with 8 bases fitting TRDD3. Germline lookup yields CDR1 NSMFDY and CDR2 ISSIKDK. The V segment lost 3 bases and the J segment 0 bases; nucleotides outside the gene matches: 22. The CDR3 extends over 20 amino acids. CDR3 in amino acids: CAATLGDQDAPREYTDKLIF. Written as DNA, the CDR3 is TGTGCAGCAACCCTGGGGGACCAAGACGCTCCGAGGGAGTACACCGATAAACTCATCTTT.

This clone was counted only a few times. The chain couples TRDV1 to TRDJ1; the match to TRDD3 covers 10 bases. The CDR3 covers 25 residues. CDR1 and CDR2 from the germline V gene are TSWWSYY and QGS. J gave up 0 bases and V 2 bases, and 30 bases lay outside the gene matches. The CDR3: CALGESTNFTSPALGDISYTDKLIF. CDR3 coding DNA: TGTGCTCTTGGGGAAAGTACTAACTTCACTTCCCCCGCTCTGGGGGATATCTCCTACACCGATAAACTCATCTTT.

A remark on this clone: A read error is the likely source, as a far larger clone sits one nucleotide away. The same CDR3 also results from other DNA sequences found in this sample. The chain carries TRAV38-2/DV8 and TRDJ1; 8 nucleotides agree with TRDD3. Germline V gene sequence: CDR1 TSESDYY, CDR2 QEAYKQQN. V trimming: 7 bases; J trimming: 0 bases; junction bases outside the gene matches: 41. The CDR3 contains 26 residues. CDR3 loop: CAYSCVDKRWSGAFSTGGYYTDKLIF. CDR3 DNA: TGTGCTTATTCCTGCGTGGATAAGCGATGGTCGGGGGCTTTCTCTACTGGGGGGTATTACACCGATAAACTCATCTTT.

By proportion, this clone is large. The J gene is TRDJ1, the V gene TRDV2; D is perhaps TRDD3 (5 bases). The V and J ends lost 0 bases and 4 bases respectively, with 11 bases between them. CDR3 length equals 14 residues. Per the germline V gene, CDR1 is GEAIGNYY and CDR2 is EKD. The CDR3 DNA sequence: TGTGCCTGTGACACCGGCATACGGGACGATAAACTCATCTTT. This encodes CACDTGIRDDKLIF.

This clone appeared once. Because the CDR3's place on the DNA is in doubt, the DNA is left out and the CDR3 is given as listed by TCRdb. The V call is TRAV29/DV5, the J call TRDJ1; the table's D call of TRDD3 was not tested on the DNA. Both ends counted, the CDR3 spans 22 residues. Germline values: CDR1 NSMFDY, CDR2 ISSIKDK. The CDR3 spells CSVLLCSKRCYWGPVHTDKLIF.

About this clone: This may arise from a read error, as a much more abundant clone is one base away. At the DNA level, this CDR3 is encoded by other sequences in the same sample as well. The V gene is TRDV1, the J gene TRDJ1; a weak D match, TRDD3 (10 bases). Germline values: CDR1 TSWWSYY, CDR2 QGS. Between the trimmed V and J ends, which lost 4 bases and 9 bases, there was a span of 42 bases. The CDR3 extends over 22 amino acids. The CDR3 DNA reads TGTGCTCTTGGGGGACACCTTCCTACTTTCACTGGGGGATCACTATTAAATTCTGAACTCATCTTT. The encoded protein is CALGGHLPTFTGGSLLNSELIF.

This rearrangement joins TRDV2 to TRDJ3; 9 nucleotides align to TRDD3. Germline V CDR1 and CDR2: GEAIGNYY, EKD. V gave up 1 base and J gave up 0 bases; unmatched junction bases: 9. The CDR3 runs to 20 residues. This CDR3 reads CACDTSWGIGSSWDTRQMFF. In DNA form, the CDR3 reads TGTGCCTGTGACACGAGCTGGGGGATCGGTAGCTCCTGGGACACCCGACAGATGTTTTTC.

This clone is large (0.1 to 1%) in the sample. The V and J genes are TRDV1 and TRDJ1, with D possibly matching TRDD3 (6 bases). Trimming shortened V by 0 bases and J by 10 bases, and 27 bases separated the two germline ends. There are 18 residues in the CDR3. CDR1 TSWWSYY and CDR2 QGS come from the germline V gene. The CDR3 loop is CALGELFGFSSRLGGLIF. The CDR3 region has the DNA TGTGCTCTTGGGGAACTTTTCGGCTTCTCCAGTCGACTTGGGGGACTCATCTTT.

This clone is categorized as large (0.1 to 1%). The rearrangement joins TRDV1 to TRDJ2, with TRDD2 as a possible D gene (5 bases). Germline CDR1 TSWWSYY, CDR2 QGS. This CDR3 comprises 20 residues. The germline V and J ends were trimmed by 2 bases and 0 bases, with 22 bases remaining between them. The DNA for the CDR3 is TGTGCTCTTGGGGAAATCTCTCCTATCCCGTATCGGGCTTTGACAGCACAACTCTTCTTT. This encodes CALGEISPIPYRALTAQLFF.

In this sample, this clone is medium-sized. V and J are TRDV1 and TRDJ1, with 10 bases fitting TRDD3. Germline V CDR1 and CDR2: TSWWSYY, QGS. Germline trimming cut 4 bases from V and 3 bases from J; bases unmatched to any gene: 2. The CDR3 is made up of 14 amino acids. The CDR3: CALGGLGDPDKLIF. In nucleotides, the CDR3 is TGTGCTCTTGGGGGACTGGGGGATCCCGATAAACTCATCTTT.

By sample share, this clone is large. This chain links TRDV1 with TRDJ1; 7 nucleotides match TRDD2. V trimming: 4 bases; J trimming: 4 bases; junction bases outside the gene matches: 18. This CDR3 has 18 amino acids. CDR1 is TSWWSYY and CDR2 is QGS in the germline V gene. CDR3 region: CALGGPFLPGGPGDKLIF. The CDR3 DNA reads as TGTGCTCTTGGGGGCCCATTCCTACCCGGGGGGCCGGGCGATAAACTCATCTTT.

Judged by abundance, this clone is medium-sized. The J gene is TRDJ1, the V gene TRDV1, with 10 bases fitting TRDD3. The germline gives CDR1 TSWWSYY, CDR2 QGS. Trimming at V came to 2 bases and at J to 0 bases, leaving 33 bases not matched to a gene. The CDR3 has 26 residues. CDR3 DNA sequence: TGTGCTCTTGGGGAAACCCTCGGCCTTCCTCGGGGGATACGCTGGTTGGTGGAAAATGACACCGATAAACTCATCTTT. This gives the protein CALGETLGLPRGIRWLVENDTDKLIF.

By share, this clone counts as large. The chain uses TRDV1 and TRDJ1; TRDD2 is a possible D gene (5 bases). V shed 2 bases and J shed 4 bases, with 26 bases lying between them. CDR3 size: 19 residues. Germline loops: CDR1 TSWWSYY, CDR2 QGS. This CDR3 reads CALGEFEDFPLDAGDKLIF. The DNA for the CDR3 is TGTGCTCTTGGGGAATTCGAGGACTTCCCCCTGGATGCGGGCGATAAACTCATCTTT.

This clone is deemed medium-sized. Other DNA variants within this sample encode the same CDR3. The V and J genes are TRDV1 and TRDJ1, with a tentative D call TRDD3 (10 bases). The CDR3 is made up of 22 amino acids. The V and J ends lost 4 bases and 9 bases respectively, with 42 bases between them. Germline V gene sequence: CDR1 TSWWSYY, CDR2 QGS. The CDR3 DNA sequence: TGTGCTCTTGGGGGACACCTTCCTACTTTCACTGGGGGATCACTACTAAATTCTGAACTCATCTTT. Translation: CALGGHLPTFTGGSLLNSELIF.

This clone is termed large. The chain employs TRAV36/DV7 and TRDJ1; 12 bases align to TRDD3. The CDR3 contains 19 residues. Germline CDR1 and CDR2: VTNFRS and LTSSGIE (reference sequence). The V gene end was trimmed by 2 bases and the J gene end by 2 bases; junction bases not matched to a gene: 16. The CDR3, as DNA: TGTGCTGTGGACCGCTCCCCTCCTACTGGGGGATACCTAACCGATAAACTCATCTTT. Translation gives CAVDRSPPTGGYLTDKLIF.